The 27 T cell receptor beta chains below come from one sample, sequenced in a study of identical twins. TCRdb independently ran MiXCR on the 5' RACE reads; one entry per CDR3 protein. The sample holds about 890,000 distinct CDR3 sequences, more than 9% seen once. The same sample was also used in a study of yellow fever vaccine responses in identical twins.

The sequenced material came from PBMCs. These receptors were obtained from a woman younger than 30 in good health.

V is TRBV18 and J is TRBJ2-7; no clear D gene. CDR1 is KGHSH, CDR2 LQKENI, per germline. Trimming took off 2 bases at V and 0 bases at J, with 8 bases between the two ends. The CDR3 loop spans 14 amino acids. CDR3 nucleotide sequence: TGTGCCAGCTCACCATCCCCGGGCTCCTACGAGCAGTACGTC. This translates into CASSPSPGSYEQYV.

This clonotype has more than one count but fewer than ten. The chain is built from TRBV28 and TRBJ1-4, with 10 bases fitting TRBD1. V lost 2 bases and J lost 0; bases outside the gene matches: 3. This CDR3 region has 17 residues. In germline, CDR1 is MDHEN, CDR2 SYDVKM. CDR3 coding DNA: TGTGCCAGCAGTTTACGACAGGGGGCTCCAACTAATGAAAAACTGTTTTTT. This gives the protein CASSLRQGAPTNEKLFF.

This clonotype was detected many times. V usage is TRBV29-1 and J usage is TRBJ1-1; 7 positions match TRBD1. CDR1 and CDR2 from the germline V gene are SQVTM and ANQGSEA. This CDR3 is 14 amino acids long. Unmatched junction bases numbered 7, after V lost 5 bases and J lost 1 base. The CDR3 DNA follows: TGCAGCGTTCAACAGGGGACTCCGAACACTGAAGCTTTCTTT. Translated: CSVQQGTPNTEAFF.

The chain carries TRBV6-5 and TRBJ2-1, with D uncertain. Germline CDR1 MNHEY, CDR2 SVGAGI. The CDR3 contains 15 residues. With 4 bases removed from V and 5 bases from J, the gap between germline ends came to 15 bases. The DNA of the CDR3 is TGTGCCAGCAGTTTTCGAGGCCCGCTTCACAATGAGCAGTTCTTC. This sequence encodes CASSFRGPLHNEQFF.

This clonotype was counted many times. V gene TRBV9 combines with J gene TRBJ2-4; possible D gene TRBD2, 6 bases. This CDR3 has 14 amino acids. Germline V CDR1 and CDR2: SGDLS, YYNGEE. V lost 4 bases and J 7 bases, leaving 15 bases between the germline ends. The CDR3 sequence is CASSLIDRGNIQYF. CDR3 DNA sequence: TGTGCCAGCAGCCTCATAGACCGGGGGAACATTCAGTACTTC.

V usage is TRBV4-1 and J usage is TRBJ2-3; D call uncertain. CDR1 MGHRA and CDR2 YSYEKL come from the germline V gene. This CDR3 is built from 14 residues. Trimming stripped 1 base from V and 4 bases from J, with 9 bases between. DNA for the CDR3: TGCGCCAGCAGCCAAGCGCTTTCCCCAGATACGCAGTATTTT. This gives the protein CASSQALSPDTQYF.

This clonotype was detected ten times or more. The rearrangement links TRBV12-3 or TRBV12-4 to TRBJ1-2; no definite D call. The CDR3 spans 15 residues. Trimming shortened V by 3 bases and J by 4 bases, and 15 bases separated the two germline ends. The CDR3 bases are TGTGCCAGCAGTTTCTTGACTTCAATGGGCTATGGCTACACCTTC. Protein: CASSFLTSMGYGYTF.

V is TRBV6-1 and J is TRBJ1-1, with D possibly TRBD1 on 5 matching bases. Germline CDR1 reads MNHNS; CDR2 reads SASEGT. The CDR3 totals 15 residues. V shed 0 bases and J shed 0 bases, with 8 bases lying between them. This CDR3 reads CASSEADSMNTEAFF. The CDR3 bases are TGTGCCAGCAGTGAAGCCGACAGCATGAACACTGAAGCTTTCTTT.

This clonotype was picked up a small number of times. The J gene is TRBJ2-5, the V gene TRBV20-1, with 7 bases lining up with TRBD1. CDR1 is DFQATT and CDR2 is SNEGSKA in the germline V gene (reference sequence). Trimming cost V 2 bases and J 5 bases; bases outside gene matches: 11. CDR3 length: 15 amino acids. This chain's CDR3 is CSARKPAGGGETQYF. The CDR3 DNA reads TGCAGTGCTAGAAAGCCTGCAGGGGGTGGGGAGACCCAGTACTTC.

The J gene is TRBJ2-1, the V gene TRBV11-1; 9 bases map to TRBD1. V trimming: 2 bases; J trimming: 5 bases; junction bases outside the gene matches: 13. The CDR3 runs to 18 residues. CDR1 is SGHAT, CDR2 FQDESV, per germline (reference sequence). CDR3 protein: CASSLSRVTQGADNEQFF. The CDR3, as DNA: TGTGCCAGCAGCTTAAGTCGTGTGACACAGGGGGCGGACAATGAGCAGTTCTTC.

The CDR3 DNA reads as TGCGCCAGCAGCCCGGTGGGGACTAGCGTACTCGGGACAGATACGCAGTATTTT. This translates into CASSPVGTSVLGTDTQYF. The chain uses TRBV5-1 and TRBJ2-3, with 10 nucleotides matching TRBD2. J gave up 3 bases and V 4 bases, and 14 bases lay outside the gene matches. This CDR3 spans 18 amino acids. CDR1 is SGHRS, CDR2 YFSETQ, per germline. Based on the CDR3 plus reference TRBV5-1 and TRBJ2-3, the full variable domain is KAGVTQTPRYLIKTRGQQVTLSCSPISGHRSVSWYQQTPGQGLQFLFEYFSETQRNKGNFPGRFSGRQFSNSRSEMNVSTLELGDSALYLCASSPVGTSVLGTDTQYFGPGTRLTVL.

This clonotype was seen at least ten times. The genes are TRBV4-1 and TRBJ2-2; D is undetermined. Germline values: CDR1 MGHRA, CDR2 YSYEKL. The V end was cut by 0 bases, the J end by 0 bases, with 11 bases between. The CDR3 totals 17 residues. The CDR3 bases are TGCGCCAGCAGCCAAGAAAGGGCGTTAGCGAACACCGGGGAGCTGTTTTTT. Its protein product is CASSQERALANTGELFF.

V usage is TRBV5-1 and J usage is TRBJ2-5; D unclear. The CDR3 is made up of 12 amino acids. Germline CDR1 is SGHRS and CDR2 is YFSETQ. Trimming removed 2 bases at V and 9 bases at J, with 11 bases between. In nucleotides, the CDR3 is TGCGCCAGCAGCTTTGACCGCCTGGCCCAGTACTTC. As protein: CASSFDRLAQYF.

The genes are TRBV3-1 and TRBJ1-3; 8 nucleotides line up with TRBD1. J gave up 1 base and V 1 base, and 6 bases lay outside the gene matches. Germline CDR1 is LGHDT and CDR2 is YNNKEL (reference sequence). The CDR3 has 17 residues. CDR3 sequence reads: CASSQGGGQVSGNTIYF. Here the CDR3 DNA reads TGTGCCAGCAGCCAAGGTGGGGGACAGGTTTCTGGAAACACCATATATTTT.

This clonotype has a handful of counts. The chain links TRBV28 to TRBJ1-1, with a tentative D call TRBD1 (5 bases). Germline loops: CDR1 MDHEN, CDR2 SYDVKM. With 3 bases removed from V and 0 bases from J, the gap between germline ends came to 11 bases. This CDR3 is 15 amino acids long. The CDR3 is CASSLTENLNTEAFF. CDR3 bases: TGTGCCAGCAGTTTGACAGAAAATCTGAACACTGAAGCTTTCTTT.

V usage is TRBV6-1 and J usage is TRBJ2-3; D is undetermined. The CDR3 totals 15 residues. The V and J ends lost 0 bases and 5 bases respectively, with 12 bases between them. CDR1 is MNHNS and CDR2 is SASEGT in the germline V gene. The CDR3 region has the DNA TGTGCCAGCAGTGAAGCCAAGAAAACCAGAGATACGCAGTATTTT. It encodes CASSEAKKTRDTQYF.

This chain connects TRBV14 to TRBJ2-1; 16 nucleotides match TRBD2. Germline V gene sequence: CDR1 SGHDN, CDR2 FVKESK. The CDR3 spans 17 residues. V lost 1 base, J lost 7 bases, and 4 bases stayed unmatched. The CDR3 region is CASSQVVGLAGGNEQFF. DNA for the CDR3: TGTGCCAGCAGCCAAGTGGTGGGACTAGCGGGAGGGAATGAGCAGTTCTTC.

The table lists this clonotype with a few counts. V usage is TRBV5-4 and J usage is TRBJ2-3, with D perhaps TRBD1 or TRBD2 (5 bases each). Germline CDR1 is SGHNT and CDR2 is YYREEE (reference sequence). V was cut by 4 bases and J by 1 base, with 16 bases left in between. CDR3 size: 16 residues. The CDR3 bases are TGTGCCAGCAGCCAGGGACCCCCGGGCGGCACAGATACGCAGTATTTT. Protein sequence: CASSQGPPGGTDTQYF.

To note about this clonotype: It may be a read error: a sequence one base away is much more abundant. CDR3 sequence reads: CASSDAGANVLTF. CDR3 nucleotide sequence: TGTGCCAGCAGCGACGCTGGGGCCAACGTCCTGACTTTC. This chain uses TRBV27 with TRBJ2-6; D is ambiguous. V was cut by 6 bases and J by 2 bases, with 5 bases left in between. This CDR3 has 13 residues. The germline CDR1 and CDR2 sequences are MNHEY and SMNVEV (reference sequence).

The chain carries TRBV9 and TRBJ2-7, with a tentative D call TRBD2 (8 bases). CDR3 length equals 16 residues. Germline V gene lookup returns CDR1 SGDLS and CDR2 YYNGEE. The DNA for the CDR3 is TGTCCTAGGGGGGTAGGGGACAGCGGGAGTTCCTACGAGCAGTACTTC. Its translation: CPRGVGDSGSSYEQYF.

DNA of the CDR3: TGTGCCAGCAGCGCTAGCGGGCTACAAGAGACCCAGTACTTC. It translates to CASSASGLQETQYF. The chain recombines TRBV9 with TRBJ2-5; 8 bases agree with TRBD2. V gave up 3 bases and J gave up 2 bases; unmatched junction bases: 3. The CDR3 has 14 amino acids. Per germline, CDR1 SGDLS and CDR2 YYNGEE. The full variable domain, in which reference TRBV9 and TRBJ2-5 provide the parts outside the CDR3, is DSGVTQTPKHLITATGQRVTLRCSPRSGDLSVYWYQQSLDQGLQFLIQYYNGEERAKGNILERFSAQQFPDLHSELNLSSLELGDSALYFCASSASGLQETQYFGPGTRLLVL.

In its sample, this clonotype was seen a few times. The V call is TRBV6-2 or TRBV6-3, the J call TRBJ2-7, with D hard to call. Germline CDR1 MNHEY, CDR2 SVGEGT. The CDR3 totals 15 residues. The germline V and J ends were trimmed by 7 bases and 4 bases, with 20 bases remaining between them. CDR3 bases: TGTGCCAGCACCCACGTGTCGGAACGATTTTACGAGCAGTACTTC. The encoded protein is CASTHVSERFYEQYF.

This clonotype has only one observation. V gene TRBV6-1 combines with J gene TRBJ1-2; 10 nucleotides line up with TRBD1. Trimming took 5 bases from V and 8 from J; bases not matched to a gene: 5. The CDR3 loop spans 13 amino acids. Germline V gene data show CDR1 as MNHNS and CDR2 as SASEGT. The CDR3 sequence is CASSQRDRGGYTF. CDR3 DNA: TGTGCCAGCAGTCAAAGGGACAGGGGAGGCTACACCTTC.

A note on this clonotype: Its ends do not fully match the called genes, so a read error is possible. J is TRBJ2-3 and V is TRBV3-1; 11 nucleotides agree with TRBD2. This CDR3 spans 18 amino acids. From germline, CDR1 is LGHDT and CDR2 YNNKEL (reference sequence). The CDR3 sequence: CASIQPMTSGASTDTQYF. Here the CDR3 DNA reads TGTGCCAGCATCCAACCCATGACTAGCGGGGCTAGCACAGATACGCAGTATTTT.

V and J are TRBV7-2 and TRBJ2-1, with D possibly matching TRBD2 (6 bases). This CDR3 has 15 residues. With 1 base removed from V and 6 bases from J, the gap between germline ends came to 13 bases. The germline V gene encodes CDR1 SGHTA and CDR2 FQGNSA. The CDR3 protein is CASSLVGGSINEQFF. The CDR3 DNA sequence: TGTGCCAGCAGCTTAGTCGGGGGAAGTATCAATGAGCAGTTCTTC.

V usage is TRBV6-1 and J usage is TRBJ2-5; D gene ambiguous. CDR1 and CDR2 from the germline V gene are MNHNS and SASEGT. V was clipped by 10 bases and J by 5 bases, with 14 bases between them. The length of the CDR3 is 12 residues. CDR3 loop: CATRWFGETQYF. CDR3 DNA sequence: TGTGCCACTCGGTGGTTTGGGGAGACCCAGTACTTC.

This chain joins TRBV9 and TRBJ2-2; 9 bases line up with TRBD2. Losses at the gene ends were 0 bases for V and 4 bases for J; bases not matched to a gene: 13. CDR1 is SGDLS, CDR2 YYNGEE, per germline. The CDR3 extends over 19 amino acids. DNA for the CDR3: TGTGCCAGCAGCGTAGGCTCTAGCGGGAATCCCGCTGGCACCGGGGAGCTGTTTTTT. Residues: CASSVGSSGNPAGTGELFF. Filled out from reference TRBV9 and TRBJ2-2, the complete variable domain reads DSGVTQTPKHLITATGQRVTLRCSPRSGDLSVYWYQQSLDQGLQFLIQYYNGEERAKGNILERFSAQQFPDLHSELNLSSLELGDSALYFCASSVGSSGNPAGTGELFFGEGSRLTVL.